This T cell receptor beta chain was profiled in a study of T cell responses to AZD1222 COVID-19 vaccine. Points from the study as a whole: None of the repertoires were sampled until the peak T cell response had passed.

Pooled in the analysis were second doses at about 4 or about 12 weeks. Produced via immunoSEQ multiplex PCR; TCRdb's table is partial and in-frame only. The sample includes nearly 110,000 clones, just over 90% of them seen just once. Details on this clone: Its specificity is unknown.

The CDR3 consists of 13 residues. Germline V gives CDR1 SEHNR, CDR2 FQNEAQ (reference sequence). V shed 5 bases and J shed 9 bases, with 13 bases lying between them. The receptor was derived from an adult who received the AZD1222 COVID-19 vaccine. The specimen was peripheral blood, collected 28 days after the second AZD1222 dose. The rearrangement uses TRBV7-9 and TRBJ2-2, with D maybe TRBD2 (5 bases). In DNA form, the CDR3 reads TGTGCCAGCAGCCCCGAGTCTAGCCGGGAGCTGTTTTTT. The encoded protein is CASSPESSRELFF.